This TCR beta chain comes out of a study of beta chain features in type 1 diabetes. The V and J ends lost 1 base and 1 base respectively, with 17 bases between them. The germline CDR1 and CDR2 sequences are SNHLY and FYNNEI. The CDR3 covers 18 residues. Since all of the isolated RNA was reverse transcribed, expressed TCRB transcripts were what got sequenced. The repertoire was sequenced with immunoSEQ multiplex PCR; TCRdb's copy has only in-frame clones and lacks some. This table holds under 350,000 clones, 24% found once. In its sample, this clone was seen a few times. Antigen unknown. Whole-study results and caveats: Shortening of TCRB CDR3s, moderate but significant, appeared in all four CD4+ subsets of Type 1 diabetes patients.

V gene TRBV2 combines with J gene TRBJ2-1; D is possibly TRBD2 (5 bases). Sample: naive CD4+ T cells from blood. The receptor's source is a woman between 25 and 40 years old with type 1 diabetes. The CDR3 reads CASSEGSAGLGSYNEQFF. The CDR3 nucleotides read TGTGCCAGCAGTGAAGGATCGGCGGGCTTGGGTTCCTACAATGAGCAGTTCTTC.